This T cell receptor beta chain was captured by sequencing in a study of OX40 agonist ivuxolimab in advanced cancers. The study, taken as a whole, reports: Blood T cells, both CD4+ and CD8+, expanded clonally by week 6 at 0.1 to 3.0 mg/kg.

The sampling schedule covered blood at baseline, cycle 4 day 1, and cycle 7 day 1. This CDR3 comprises 16 residues. V gave up 0 bases and J gave up 7 bases, with 13 bases separating them. CDR1 is MNHEY and CDR2 is SVGAGI in the germline V gene. Comments on this clone: Its target is unknown.

Produced via immunoSEQ multiplex PCR; TCRdb's table is partial and in-frame only. The sample lists just under 65,000 clones; roughly four fifths were seen once. This rearrangement joins TRBV6-5 to TRBJ1-6, with D uncertain. Sequences were derived from CD4+ or CD8+ T cells sorted from blood, sampled in a trial of the OX40 agonist ivuxolimab. This TCR derives from an adult with an advanced solid tumor such as melanoma, head and neck, liver or kidney cancer. Written as DNA, the CDR3 is TGTGCCAGCAGTTACTCCCCCAGTCTCGGAAATTCACCCCTCCACTTT. Translated: CASSYSPSLGNSPLHF.